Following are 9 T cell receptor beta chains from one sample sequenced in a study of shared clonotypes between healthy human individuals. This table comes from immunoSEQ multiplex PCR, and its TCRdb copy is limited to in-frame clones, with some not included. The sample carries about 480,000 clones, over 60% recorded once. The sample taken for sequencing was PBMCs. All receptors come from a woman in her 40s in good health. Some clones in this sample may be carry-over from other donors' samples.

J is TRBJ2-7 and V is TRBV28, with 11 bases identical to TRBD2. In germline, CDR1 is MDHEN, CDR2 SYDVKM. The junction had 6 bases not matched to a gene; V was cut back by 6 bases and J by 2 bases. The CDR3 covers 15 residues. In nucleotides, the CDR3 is TGTGCCAGCAGGCCACTAGCGGGAGTTGCCTACGAGCAGTACTTC. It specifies CASRPLAGVAYEQYF.

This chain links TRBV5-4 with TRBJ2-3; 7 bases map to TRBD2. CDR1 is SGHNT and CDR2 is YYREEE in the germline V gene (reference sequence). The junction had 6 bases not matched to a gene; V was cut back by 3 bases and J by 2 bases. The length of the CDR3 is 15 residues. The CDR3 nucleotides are TGTGCCAGCAGCTCCTGGACTAGTCCCACAGATACGCAGTATTTT. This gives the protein CASSSWTSPTDTQYF.

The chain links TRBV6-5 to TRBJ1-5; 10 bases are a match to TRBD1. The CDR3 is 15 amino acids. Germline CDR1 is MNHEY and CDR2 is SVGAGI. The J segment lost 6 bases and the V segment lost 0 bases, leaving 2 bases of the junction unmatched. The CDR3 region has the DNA TGTGCCAGCAGTTACTCGACAGGGGGCGGTCAGCCCCAGCATTTT. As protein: CASSYSTGGGQPQHF.

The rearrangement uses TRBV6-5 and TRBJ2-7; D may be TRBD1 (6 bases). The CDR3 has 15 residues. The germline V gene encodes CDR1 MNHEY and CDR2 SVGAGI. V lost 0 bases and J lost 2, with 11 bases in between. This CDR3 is CASSYSIGGAYEQYF. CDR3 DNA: TGTGCCAGCAGTTACTCGATAGGGGGAGCCTACGAGCAGTACTTC.

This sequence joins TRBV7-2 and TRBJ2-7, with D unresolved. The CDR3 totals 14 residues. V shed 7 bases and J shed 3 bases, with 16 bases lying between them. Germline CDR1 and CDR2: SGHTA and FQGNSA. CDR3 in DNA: TGTGCCAGCAACGGAGACCACAATAACTACGAGCAGTACTTC. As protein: CASNGDHNNYEQYF.

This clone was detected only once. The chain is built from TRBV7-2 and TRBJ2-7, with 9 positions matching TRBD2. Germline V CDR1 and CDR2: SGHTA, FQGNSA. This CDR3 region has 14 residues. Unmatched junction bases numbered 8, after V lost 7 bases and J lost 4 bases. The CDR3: CASTLYSGSYEQYF. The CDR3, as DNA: TGTGCCAGCACCTTGTATAGCGGGAGTTACGAGCAGTACTTC.

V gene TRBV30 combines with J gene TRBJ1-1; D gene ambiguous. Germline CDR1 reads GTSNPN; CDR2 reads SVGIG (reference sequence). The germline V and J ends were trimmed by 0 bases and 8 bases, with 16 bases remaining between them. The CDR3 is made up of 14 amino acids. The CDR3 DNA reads TGTGCCTGGAGTGTAACTAAAAGCCAGAGAGAAGCTTTCTTT. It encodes CAWSVTKSQREAFF.

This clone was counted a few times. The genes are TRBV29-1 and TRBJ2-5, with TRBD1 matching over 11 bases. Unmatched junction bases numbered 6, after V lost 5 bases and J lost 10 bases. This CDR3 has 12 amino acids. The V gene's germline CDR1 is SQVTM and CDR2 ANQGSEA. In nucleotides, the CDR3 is TGCAGCGTTCGCGGGACAGGGGGGGACCAGTACTTC. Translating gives CSVRGTGGDQYF.

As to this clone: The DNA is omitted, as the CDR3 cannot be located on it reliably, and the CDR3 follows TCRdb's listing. The CDR3 region is CSVAGGNVVFF. This chain joins TRBV29-1 and TRBJ2-1; the table's D gene call, TRBD1, was not cross checked with the DNA. Germline loops: CDR1 SQVTM, CDR2 ANQGSEA. The CDR3 extends over 11 residues, inclusive of both ends.